This record covers a single TCR beta chain. No antigen is known for it. No base quality information exists; no much larger clone differs at one position. The sample is drawn from a study of blood T cell repertoires in COVID-19 (dated by TCRdb to 2020 to 2022). In terms of the full investigation: The collaborator samples originated in the United States, Italy and Spain and spanned the acute and convalescent phases of COVID-19. Where available, HLA class I and class II types were obtained from metadata supplied by the sample provider rather than from assay-based typing. Nearly every sample came with metadata listing a de-identified subject ID, COVID-19 status, age in years and sex. The prospective study material was composed of cDNA or gDNA derived from T cells, B-cell-depleted T cells, or PBMCs. Deeply sampled blood TCRbeta repertoires from subjects exposed to, actively infected with, or recovered from COVID-19 were included in the dataset. The samples were drawn from two sources: the first 160 participants of the ongoing ImmuneRACE study, and 1,000 to 1,500 subjects contributed by 6 global collaborators. The repertoires were released in a freely available public database intended as a resource for research on the immune response to SARS-CoV-2. Study-level results and caveats: The amount of clinical and demographic metadata varied by source and participant and was provided uncurated.

The CDR3 holds 14 amino acids from the cysteine to the phenylalanine. The read is trimmed to its CDR3 DNA, 42 bases read in frame from base 1. The germline V and J ends show losses of 3 bases and 5 bases respectively, and no gene match explains 2 bases of the junction. The CDR1 and CDR2 encoded by the germline V gene are SGHRS and YFSETQ. TCRbeta CDR3 regions were amplified from genomic DNA by means of the immunoSEQ Assay, a bias-controlled multiplex PCR. From the authors' description of their analysis: Nucleated cell counts per sample were estimated from amplification of reference gene primers within the assay. To quantify the absolute abundance of each unique TCRbeta CDR3 rearrangement, sequence reads were collapsed and filtered. For each sample, productive Simpson clonality was calculated as the square root of Simpson's diversity index across productive rearrangements. TCRdb obtained this table from immuneACCESS and retained in-frame rearrangements with V and J assigned. These tables miss some clones; where compared with another copy, unresolved V genes account for less than half of the shortfall, and the remainder is unexplained. The DNA was the basis for D and trimming; V, J and clone size are from that table. Within this sample are approximately 57,000 clones, with around nine tenths of them counted one time only. The ten most abundant clones make up approximately 3.9% of the sample.

The collaborating institutions used their own protocols to collect whole blood in K2EDTA tubes. For TCRbeta analysis, collaborators shipped samples in one of three forms: frozen whole blood, isolated PBMCs, or DNA extracted from either of those sample types. The chain joins TRBV5-1 to TRBJ1-5, with 10 middle bases fitting TRBD1. Sequencing used peripheral blood. This sequence originates from a man aged 45-65 years with acute or convalescent COVID-19. In nucleotides, the sequence is TGCGCCAGCAGCTATGGGACAGGGGATCAGCCCCAGCATTTT. Its protein product is CASSYGTGDQPQHF.